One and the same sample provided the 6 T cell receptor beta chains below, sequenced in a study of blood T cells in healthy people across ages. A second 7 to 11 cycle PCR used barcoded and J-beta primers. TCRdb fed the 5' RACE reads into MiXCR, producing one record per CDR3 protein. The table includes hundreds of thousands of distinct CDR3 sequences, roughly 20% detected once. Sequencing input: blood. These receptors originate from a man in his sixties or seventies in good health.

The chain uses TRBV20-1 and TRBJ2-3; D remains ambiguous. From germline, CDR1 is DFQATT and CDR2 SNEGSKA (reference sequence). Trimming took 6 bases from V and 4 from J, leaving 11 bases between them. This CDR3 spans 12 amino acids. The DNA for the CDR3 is TGCAGTGCCTACGTTAACGCAGATACGCAGTATTTT. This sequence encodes CSAYVNADTQYF.

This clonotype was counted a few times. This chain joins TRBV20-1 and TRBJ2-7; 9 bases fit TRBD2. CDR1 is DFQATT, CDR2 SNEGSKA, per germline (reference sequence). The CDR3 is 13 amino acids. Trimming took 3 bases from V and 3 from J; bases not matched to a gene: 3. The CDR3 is CSASSGSVYEQYF. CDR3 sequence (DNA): TGCAGTGCTAGTAGCGGGAGCGTCTACGAGCAGTACTTC.

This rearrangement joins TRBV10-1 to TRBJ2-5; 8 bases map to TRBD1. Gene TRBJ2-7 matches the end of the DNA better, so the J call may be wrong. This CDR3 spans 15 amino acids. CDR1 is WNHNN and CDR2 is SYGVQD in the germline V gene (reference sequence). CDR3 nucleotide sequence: TGCGCCAGCAGTGAGTCGAGGACAGGGAACTACGAGCAGTACTTC. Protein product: CASSESRTGNYEQYF.

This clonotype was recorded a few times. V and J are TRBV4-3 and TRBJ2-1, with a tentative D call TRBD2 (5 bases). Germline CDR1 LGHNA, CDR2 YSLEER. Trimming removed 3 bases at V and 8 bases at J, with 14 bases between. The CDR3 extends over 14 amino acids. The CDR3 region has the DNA TGCGCCAGCAGCCAGGCTTCGGACTTCGATGAGCAGTTCTTC. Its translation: CASSQASDFDEQFF.

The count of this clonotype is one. As DNA, the CDR3 is TGCAGTGCTGACGAAGGGGCGCGGGAGACCCAGTACTTC. It is translated as CSADEGARETQYF. The chain recombines TRBV20-1 with TRBJ2-5; D perhaps matches TRBD1 (5 bases). Trimming took off 5 bases at V and 5 bases at J, with 15 bases between the two ends. Germline CDR1 is DFQATT and CDR2 is SNEGSKA (reference sequence). The CDR3 loop spans 13 amino acids.

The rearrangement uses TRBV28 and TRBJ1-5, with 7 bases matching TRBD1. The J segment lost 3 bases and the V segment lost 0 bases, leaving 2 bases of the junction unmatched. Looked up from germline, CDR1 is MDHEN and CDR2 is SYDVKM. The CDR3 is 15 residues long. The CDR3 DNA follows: TGTGCCAGCAGTTTATGGACAGGGTCCAATCAGCCCCAGCATTTT. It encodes CASSLWTGSNQPQHF. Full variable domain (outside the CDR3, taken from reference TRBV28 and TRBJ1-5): DVKVTQSSRYLVKRTGEKVFLECVQDMDHENMFWYRQDPGLGLRLIYFSYDVKMKEKGDIPEGYSVSREKKERFSLILESASTNQTSMYLCASSLWTGSNQPQHFGDGTRLSIL.